This is a list of T cell receptor beta chains from one sample in a study of cytomegalovirus exposure and HLA in healthy donors. Clones were read by immunoSEQ multiplex PCR, and TCRdb kept only the in-frame ones, dropping some. There are roughly 180,000 clones in the sample; 84% occur only once, and about 1% lies in the top ten. Sequenced sample: PBMCs. Receptor source: a man aged 25-45 years in good health and CMV-seronegative. Both conserved end residues are part of each CDR3. A D gene is named only where the DNA matches it firmly. Part of the rows lack a size; the others show once, few, many or a class for expanded clones.

CDR3 length	clone size	D gene	V gene	J gene	CDR3 protein	CDR3 DNA
12	NA	TRBD1	TRBV27	TRBJ1-1	CATTDREDAAFF	TGTGCCACCACGGACAGGGAGGATGCCGCTTTCTTT
13	few	NA	TRBV18	TRBJ1-1	CASSLQANTEAFF	TGTGCCAGCTCGTTACAGGCGAACACTGAAGCTTTCTTT
13	NA	TRBD1	TRBV25-1	TRBJ1-1	CASSGTGGTEAFF	TGTGCCAGCAGTGGTACAGGGGGCACTGAAGCTTTCTTT
14	NA	NA	TRBV5-1	TRBJ1-1	CASSQQAPNTEAFF	TGCGCCAGCAGCCAACAGGCTCCGAACACTGAAGCTTTCTTT
15	NA	TRBD1	TRBV7-6	TRBJ1-2	CASSPLDRGGYGYTF	TGTGCCAGCAGCCCCTTGGACAGGGGCGGCTATGGCTACACCTTC
13	NA	NA	TRBV5-8	TRBJ2-7	CASSLIPRNEQYF	TGTGCCAGCAGCCTAATACCGCGGAACGAGCAGTACTTC
14	NA	TRBD1	TRBV19	TRBJ2-2	CASSPDRFTGELFF	TGTGCCAGTAGCCCGGACAGGTTCACCGGGGAGCTGTTTTTT
15	NA	NA	TRBV28	TRBJ1-6	CASRPRGSYNSPLHF	TGTGCCAGCAGACCTAGGGGGTCCTATAATTCACCCCTCCACTTT
14	NA	TRBD1	TRBV4-1	TRBJ2-7	CASSQAQGAYEQYF	TGCGCCAGCAGCCAAGCACAGGGGGCCTACGAGCAGTACTTC
16	NA	TRBD2	TRBV18	TRBJ2-7	CASSPDYSGGVYEQYF	TGTGCCAGCTCACCAGATTACAGCGGGGGGGTCTACGAGCAGTACTTC
12	NA	TRBD1	TRBV19	TRBJ1-6	CASSTGYSPLHF	TGTGCCAGTTCGACAGGGTATTCACCCCTCCACTTT
14	NA	TRBD2	TRBV7-9	TRBJ2-7	CASSYSGRAYEQYF	TGTGCCAGCAGCTATAGCGGGAGGGCCTACGAGCAGTACTTC
15	NA	NA	TRBV11-2	TRBJ1-2	CASSLDRELNYGYTF	TGTGCCAGCAGCTTAGATCGGGAGCTTAACTATGGCTACACCTTC
14	NA	NA	TRBV7-9	TRBJ1-2	CASSLEEGLGGYTF	TGTGCCAGCAGCTTAGAAGAGGGCTTGGGTGGCTACACCTTC
17	NA	TRBD2	TRBV9	TRBJ2-3	CASSPQTSGIATDTQYF	TGTGCCAGCAGCCCCCAGACTAGCGGGATTGCCACAGATACGCAGTATTTT
15	NA	NA	TRBV7-9	TRBJ2-7	CSSSLYASRGDEQYF	TGTTCCAGCAGCCTTTATGCTTCGAGAGGAGACGAGCAGTACTTC
11	NA	NA	TRBV5-6	TRBJ1-2	CASSSDSGYTF	TGTGCCAGCAGCTCGGACAGTGGCTACACCTTC
15	NA	NA	TRBV28	TRBJ1-2	CASRPRGSGGYGYTF	TGTGCCAGCAGACCCAGGGGTTCCGGAGGCTATGGCTACACCTTC
13	NA	NA	TRBV7-2	TRBJ1-5	CASSSQGGEPQHF	TGTGCCAGCAGCTCCCAGGGAGGGGAGCCCCAGCATTTT
13	few	NA	TRBV15	TRBJ2-3	CATGRGLTDTQYF	TGTGCCACGGGGCGGGGCCTCACAGATACGCAGTATTTT
15	NA	NA	TRBV2	TRBJ1-2	CASSDVRQPNYGYTF	TGTGCCAGCAGTGACGTTCGACAGCCCAACTATGGCTACACCTTC
14	NA	TRBD1	TRBV14	TRBJ2-7	CASSQTGDGYEQYF	TGTGCCAGCAGCCAGACAGGGGATGGATACGAGCAGTACTTC
14	NA	NA	TRBV27	TRBJ1-1	CASSFLTQGTEAFF	TGTGCCAGCAGTTTCCTTACGCAGGGAACTGAAGCTTTCTTT
15	NA	TRBD2	TRBV7-3	TRBJ2-1	CASSFPSGSRNEQFF	TGTGCCAGCAGCTTCCCTAGCGGGAGTCGCAATGAGCAGTTCTTC
13	NA	TRBD1	TRBV5-1	TRBJ1-2	CASSPTGVYGYTF	TGCGCCAGCAGCCCGACAGGGGTCTATGGCTACACCTTC
13	once	NA	TRBV27	TRBJ1-5	CASSFGGTQPQHF	TGTGCCAGCAGTTTCGGGGGAACTCAGCCCCAGCATTTT
14	NA	NA	TRBV5-8	TRBJ1-2	CASSLVGQDYGYTF	TGTGCCAGCAGCTTGGTGGGCCAGGACTATGGCTACACCTTC
16	NA	NA	TRBV7-9	TRBJ1-3	CASSLAPWGAGNTIYF	TGTGCCAGCAGCTTAGCGCCGTGGGGCGCGGGAAACACCATATATTTT
14	NA	TRBD1	TRBV7-3	TRBJ1-1	CASRVAGGAGEAFF	TGTGCCAGCAGAGTCGCAGGGGGCGCGGGTGAAGCTTTCTTT
15	NA	NA	TRBV6-5	TRBJ2-1	CASSYSVGVVNEQFF	TGTGCCAGCAGTTACTCGGTAGGAGTAGTCAATGAGCAGTTCTTC
16	NA	NA	TRBV15	TRBJ2-6	CATSRAGNSGANVLTF	TGTGCCACCAGCAGAGCGGGTAACTCTGGGGCCAACGTCCTGACTTTC
16	once	TRBD1	TRBV5-4	TRBJ2-5	CASSSERQGAGETQYF	TGTGCCAGCAGCTCGGAAAGACAGGGGGCGGGAGAGACCCAGTACTTC
14	NA	NA	TRBV6-1	TRBJ2-2	CASSDQANTGELFF	TGTGCCAGCAGTGACCAGGCGAACACCGGGGAGCTGTTTTTT
15	NA	TRBD1	TRBV19	TRBJ1-6	CASSIGAGGGSPLHF	TGTGCCAGTAGTATCGGGGCAGGGGGCGGCTCACCCCTCCACTTT
15	few	TRBD1	TRBV10-2	TRBJ2-7	CASSESGQGVYEQYF	TGCGCCAGCAGTGAGTCGGGACAGGGGGTCTACGAGCAGTACTTC
15	NA	TRBD1	TRBV5-1	TRBJ2-4	CASSLDRGRADIQYF	TGCGCCAGCAGCTTGGACAGGGGGCGCGCGGACATTCAGTACTTC
15	NA	NA	TRBV14	TRBJ2-5	CASSQDLRGGETQYF	TGTGCCAGCAGCCAAGATCTGAGGGGAGGAGAGACCCAGTACTTC
17	NA	TRBD1	TRBV18	TRBJ1-2	CASSPGTELGGNYGYTF	TGTGCCAGCTCACCCGGGACAGAACTTGGTGGTAACTATGGCTACACCTTC
14	NA	TRBD2	TRBV19	TRBJ2-7	CASSAASGGYEQYF	TGTGCCAGTAGTGCTGCTAGCGGGGGATACGAGCAGTACTTC
15	NA	TRBD1	TRBV28	TRBJ2-1	CASKGWDRGLNEQFF	TGTGCCAGCAAAGGGTGGGACAGGGGACTCAATGAGCAGTTCTTC
16	NA	TRBD2	TRBV4-2	TRBJ2-3	CASSQDGTSGPDTQYF	TGTGCCAGCAGCCAAGATGGGACTAGCGGGCCAGATACGCAGTATTTT
15	NA	TRBD2	TRBV13	TRBJ2-3	CASSLGLAGPDTQYF	TGTGCCAGCAGCTTGGGACTAGCGGGTCCAGATACGCAGTATTTT
15	NA	TRBD2	TRBV4-2	TRBJ2-3	CASSLSGSGTDTQYF	TGTGCCAGCAGTCTCAGCGGGAGTGGAACAGATACGCAGTATTTT
13	NA	TRBD2	TRBV13	TRBJ2-1	CASSPEGGYEQFF	TGTGCCAGCAGCCCCGAGGGAGGGTATGAGCAGTTCTTC
18	NA	TRBD2	TRBV7-2	TRBJ2-1	CASSSRGRAGFTPNEQFF	TGTGCCAGCAGCTCACGGGGGAGGGCCGGTTTTACTCCCAATGAGCAGTTCTTC
13	many	TRBD1	TRBV6-1	TRBJ2-7	CASSETDRNKQYF	TGTGCCAGCAGTGAGACGGACAGGAATAAGCAGTACTTC
14	NA	TRBD2	TRBV4-3	TRBJ2-3	CASSQTSGTDTQYF	TGCGCCAGCAGCCAAACTAGCGGCACAGATACGCAGTATTTT
16	NA	TRBD2	TRBV5-4	TRBJ2-7	CASSLGWTREGIEQYF	TGTGCCAGCAGCTTGGGGTGGACTAGAGAGGGTATCGAGCAGTACTTC
16	NA	NA	TRBV5-1	TRBJ2-7	CASSLSPGLVGYEQYF	TGCGCCAGCAGCTTGAGCCCTGGCCTAGTTGGTTACGAGCAGTACTTC